These T cell receptor beta chains were read from a single sample in a study of T cell responses to AZD1222 COVID-19 vaccine. Data came from immunoSEQ multiplex PCR; TCRdb stores just in-frame clones and leaves some out. This sample has tens of thousands of clones, with more than 60% found just once. The starting material was peripheral blood, obtained on day 0 of AZD1222 vaccination. These receptors were obtained from an adult in good health. Each CDR3 is given without its conserved first and last residue. Some rows mark clone size as missing; the rest say once, few, many or name a class of expanded clone.

j_call: TRBJ2-1
clone_size: NA
v_call: TRBV5-4
cdr3_aa: ASSLTDSRGNEQF

j_call: TRBJ1-4
clone_size: NA
v_call: TRBV6-5
cdr3_aa: ASSYEFGTNEKLF

j_call: TRBJ1-2
clone_size: NA
v_call: TRBV2
cdr3_aa: ASRQTNYGYT

j_call: TRBJ1-1
clone_size: NA
v_call: TRBV6-1
cdr3_aa: ASSETGTGEAF

j_call: TRBJ1-2
clone_size: NA
v_call: TRBV10-3
cdr3_aa: AISLDNLSYT

j_call: TRBJ1-5
clone_size: NA
v_call: TRBV28
cdr3_aa: ASTVSGSNQPQH

j_call: TRBJ2-5
clone_size: NA
v_call: TRBV6-2/TRBV6-3
cdr3_aa: ASSPEFTQY

j_call: TRBJ1-5
clone_size: NA
v_call: TRBV6-1
cdr3_aa: ASSEASHQPQH

j_call: TRBJ1-5
clone_size: NA
v_call: TRBV7-8
cdr3_aa: ASSLTPGSQPQH

j_call: TRBJ1-6
clone_size: NA
v_call: TRBV5-6
cdr3_aa: ASRFGTDTNSPLH

j_call: TRBJ2-6
clone_size: NA
v_call: TRBV28
cdr3_aa: ASSLWPPSGANVLT

j_call: TRBJ2-7
clone_size: NA
v_call: TRBV5-5
cdr3_aa: ASSLAWGQGYEQY

j_call: TRBJ2-7
clone_size: NA
v_call: TRBV25-1
cdr3_aa: ASSRWGGYEQY

j_call: TRBJ1-5
clone_size: NA
v_call: TRBV28
cdr3_aa: ASSPPAGRQPQH

j_call: TRBJ1-5
clone_size: few
v_call: TRBV18
cdr3_aa: ASSPKGSNQPQH

j_call: TRBJ1-1
clone_size: NA
v_call: TRBV18
cdr3_aa: ASSAVGQNTEAF

j_call: TRBJ2-3
clone_size: once
v_call: TRBV7-9
cdr3_aa: ASSLVFGPDTQY

j_call: TRBJ2-3
clone_size: once
v_call: TRBV6-2/TRBV6-3
cdr3_aa: ASSKRSGSTDTQY

j_call: TRBJ2-1
clone_size: NA
v_call: TRBV9
cdr3_aa: ASSSPTSGRANEQF

j_call: TRBJ2-5
clone_size: NA
v_call: TRBV19
cdr3_aa: ASSGVSSGEETQY

j_call: TRBJ2-3
clone_size: NA
v_call: TRBV7-2
cdr3_aa: ASSLGTSEGLHTQY

j_call: TRBJ2-1
clone_size: once
v_call: TRBV29-1
cdr3_aa: SVGVSGEQF

j_call: TRBJ2-3
clone_size: NA
v_call: TRBV5-1
cdr3_aa: ASSLVGGPDTQY

j_call: TRBJ2-1
clone_size: NA
v_call: TRBV6-2/TRBV6-3
cdr3_aa: ASSPVLAAYNEQF

j_call: TRBJ2-3
clone_size: NA
v_call: TRBV30
cdr3_aa: AWSAKAADTQY

j_call: TRBJ2-5
clone_size: NA
v_call: TRBV6-5
cdr3_aa: ASSYEGQAIRKTQY

j_call: TRBJ2-3
clone_size: NA
v_call: TRBV6-2/TRBV6-3
cdr3_aa: ASSYGTEDTDTQY

j_call: TRBJ2-7
clone_size: NA
v_call: TRBV5-1
cdr3_aa: ASSLGQANYEQY

j_call: TRBJ2-5
clone_size: NA
v_call: TRBV6-1
cdr3_aa: ASSEGQGGETQY

j_call: TRBJ2-2
clone_size: few
v_call: TRBV25-1
cdr3_aa: ASSEFGQGANTGELF

j_call: TRBJ2-5
clone_size: few
v_call: TRBV4-1
cdr3_aa: ASSQDPGTGETQY

j_call: TRBJ1-2
clone_size: NA
v_call: TRBV11-3
cdr3_aa: ASSNAGYGYT

j_call: TRBJ1-2
clone_size: NA
v_call: TRBV6-4
cdr3_aa: ASSPERNYGYT

j_call: TRBJ1-1
clone_size: NA
v_call: TRBV19
cdr3_aa: ASILDRGYTEAF

j_call: TRBJ1-5
clone_size: NA
v_call: TRBV6-5
cdr3_aa: ASSPDRGLNQPQH

j_call: TRBJ2-3
clone_size: few
v_call: TRBV12-5
cdr3_aa: ASGFGITDTQY

j_call: TRBJ2-7
clone_size: once
v_call: TRBV5-1
cdr3_aa: ASSLALGGAYEQY

j_call: TRBJ1-1
clone_size: NA
v_call: TRBV30
cdr3_aa: AIDRANTEAF

j_call: TRBJ2-1
clone_size: NA
v_call: TRBV5-1
cdr3_aa: ASSSPTGVYNEQF